One and the same sample provided the 17 T cell receptor beta chains below, sequenced in a study of shared clonotypes between healthy human individuals. Profiling relied on immunoSEQ multiplex PCR, and the TCRdb table lists in-frame clones only, not all of them. The sample yields about 490,000 clones, around 80% seen once. Input material: PBMCs. These receptors all stem from a woman aged 35 to 49 in good health. Some clones in this sample may be carry-over from other donors' samples.

V is TRBV9 and J is TRBJ2-2; 7 bases align to TRBD2. This CDR3 region has 13 residues. Trimming removed 7 bases from V and 5 bases from J; junction bases left unmatched: 5. CDR1 and CDR2 from the germline V gene are SGDLS and YYNGEE. In DNA form, the CDR3 reads TGTGCCAGCGGAAGCGGGAATACCGGGGAGCTGTTTTTT. Translation: CASGSGNTGELFF.

The V gene is TRBV18, the J gene TRBJ1-1; D is possibly TRBD1 (5 bases). The CDR3 is made up of 15 amino acids. From germline, CDR1 is KGHSH and CDR2 LQKENI. Trimming removed 1 base at V and 2 bases at J, with 11 bases between. The DNA for the CDR3 is TGTGCCAGCTCACCACGCCGGGGGGAAAACACTGAAGCTTTCTTT. Translating gives CASSPRRGENTEAFF.

The chain carries TRBV18 and TRBJ2-7; 10 nucleotides match TRBD1. This CDR3 has 15 residues. V shed 3 bases, J shed 6 bases, and the junction held 8 bases outside the gene matches. CDR1 is KGHSH, CDR2 LQKENI, per germline. This chain's CDR3 is CASSPVPGQGTEQYF. The CDR3 coding sequence is TGTGCCAGCTCACCGGTCCCGGGACAGGGGACCGAGCAGTACTTC.

The chain employs TRBV6-1 and TRBJ1-1, with TRBD1 matching over 7 bases. Germline CDR1 and CDR2: MNHNS and SASEGT. The ends lost 8 bases at V and 4 bases at J; junction bases unmatched: 10. There are 14 residues in the CDR3. The CDR3 protein is CASRTVTGPTEAFF. CDR3 coding DNA: TGTGCCAGCCGTACCGTGACAGGGCCCACTGAAGCTTTCTTT.

This clone came up once. The J gene is TRBJ2-3, the V gene TRBV27, with D hard to call. The CDR3 spans 15 residues. The V end lost 6 bases, the J end lost 0 bases, and 13 bases lay between the germline ends. Germline CDR1 reads MNHEY; CDR2 reads SMNVEV (reference sequence). The DNA for the CDR3 is TGTGCCAGCAGCCGTCGGACGAAGAGCACAGATACGCAGTATTTT. This encodes CASSRRTKSTDTQYF.

The CDR3 sequence is CASSPPQRELVNEQFF. As DNA, the CDR3 is TGTGCCAGCTCACCACCGCAGCGGGAGCTCGTCAATGAGCAGTTCTTC. V usage is TRBV18 and J usage is TRBJ2-1; TRBD2 aligns across 8 bases. Germline V gene lookup returns CDR1 KGHSH and CDR2 LQKENI. V trimming: 0 bases; J trimming: 6 bases; junction bases outside the gene matches: 7. The CDR3 is made up of 16 amino acids.

This clone is judged medium-sized. The same CDR3 is also encoded by other DNA sequences in this sample. This chain links TRBV4-2 with TRBJ2-1; D possibly uses TRBD1 or TRBD2 (6 bases each). V was cut by 0 bases and J by 5 bases, with 11 bases left in between. Per the germline V gene, CDR1 is LGHNA and CDR2 is YNFKEQ. The CDR3 loop spans 15 amino acids. Here the CDR3 DNA reads TGTGCCAGCAGCCAAGATCAAGGGGGGCACAATGAGCAGTTCTTC. Translating gives CASSQDQGGHNEQFF.

The V call is TRBV15, the J call TRBJ2-5, with D perhaps matching TRBD1 (5 bases). Between the trimmed V and J ends, which lost 1 base and 2 bases, there was a span of 8 bases. The CDR3 sequence is 14 residues long. The germline CDR1 and CDR2 sequences are LNHNV and YYDKDF (reference sequence). The CDR3 DNA reads as TGTGCCACCAGCAGAGCCGACAGACAAGAGACCCAGTACTTC. Its translation: CATSRADRQETQYF.

This rearrangement joins TRBV7-3 to TRBJ2-1; D not certain. There are 16 residues in the CDR3. Trimming removed 5 bases from V and 2 bases from J, with 16 bases in between. From germline, CDR1 is SGHTA and CDR2 FQGTGA. CDR3 DNA: TGTGCCAGCAGCCAAAGAGACGGTAGGGCCTACAATGAGCAGTTCTTC. Translating it yields CASSQRDGRAYNEQFF.

The chain couples TRBV19 to TRBJ2-5; the D gene could be TRBD1 or TRBD2 (6 bases each). V dropped 4 bases and J dropped 0 bases, with 21 bases sitting between them. The CDR3 has 18 residues. CDR1 and CDR2 (germline): LNHDA, SQIVND (reference sequence). CDR3 DNA sequence: TGTGCCAGTAGTAGCAACGCGGATCCGGGGGCCAACCAAGAGACCCAGTACTTC. Translating it yields CASSSNADPGANQETQYF. The variable domain in full, with the rest retrieved from reference TRBV19 and TRBJ2-5, is DGGITQSPKYLFRKEGQNVTLSCEQNLNHDAMYWYRQDPGQGLRLIYYSQIVNDFQKGDIAEGYSVSREKKESFPLTVTSAQKNPTAFYLCASSSNADPGANQETQYFGPGTRLLVL.

The chain recombines TRBV27 with TRBJ2-1, with 8 positions matching TRBD2. The CDR3 is made up of 15 amino acids. Germline loops: CDR1 MNHEY, CDR2 SMNVEV (reference sequence). Unmatched junction bases numbered 3, after V lost 2 bases and J lost 3 bases. The CDR3 coding sequence is TGTGCCAGCAGTTTAGCACTAGCGGTCTACAATGAGCAGTTCTTC. This encodes CASSLALAVYNEQFF.

The chain has TRBV6-1 and TRBJ2-1; 8 bases are shared with TRBD1. The V gene's germline CDR1 is MNHNS and CDR2 SASEGT. CDR3 size: 15 residues. With 6 bases clipped from V and 4 bases from J, the junction kept 8 bases outside the gene matches. CDR3 region: CASRVDRGDYNEQFF. The CDR3 bases are TGTGCCAGCAGGGTCGACAGGGGAGATTACAATGAGCAGTTCTTC.

This clone was counted a few times. This chain joins TRBV7-8 and TRBJ2-5; tentative D call: TRBD1 (5 bases). V lost 5 bases and J lost 0, with 16 bases in between. The CDR3 runs 16 residues. Germline CDR1 reads SGHVS; CDR2 reads FQNEAQ. CDR3 sequence (DNA): TGTGCCAGCAGCCGCCCCAGGACACTGTACCAAGAGACCCAGTACTTC. This codes for CASSRPRTLYQETQYF.

The gene calls are TRBV20-1 and TRBJ2-1; D remains ambiguous. The CDR3 spans 11 residues. V lost 6 bases and J lost 6, with 9 bases in between. Germline V lookup: CDR1 DFQATT, CDR2 SNEGSKA (reference sequence). The CDR3 loop reads CSAPDGNEQFF. CDR3 sequence (DNA): TGCAGTGCCCCCGACGGCAATGAGCAGTTCTTC.

The V gene is TRBV5-1, the J gene TRBJ1-4, with D perhaps TRBD1 (5 bases). The CDR3 is made up of 14 amino acids. Looked up from germline, CDR1 is SGHRS and CDR2 is YFSETQ. V lost 4 bases and J lost 7, with 14 bases in between. The chain's CDR3 is CASSPQGGTEKLFF. The DNA of the CDR3 is TGCGCCAGCAGCCCCCAGGGTGGAACTGAAAAACTGTTTTTT.

The genes are TRBV5-4 and TRBJ2-1; 11 nucleotides align to TRBD2. The germline V gene encodes CDR1 SGHNT and CDR2 YYREEE (reference sequence). The V gene end was trimmed by 5 bases and the J gene end by 5 bases; junction bases not matched to a gene: 9. This CDR3 has 16 amino acids. In nucleotides, the CDR3 is TGTGCCAGCAGACCTGGGACTAGCGGAAGGAACAATGAGCAGTTCTTC. Its translation is CASRPGTSGRNNEQFF. The whole variable domain, remainder taken from reference TRBV5-4 and TRBJ2-1, is ETGVTQSPTHLIKTRGQQVTLRCSSQSGHNTVSWYQQALGQGPQFIFQYYREEENGRGNFPPRFSGLQFPNYSSELNVNALELDDSALYLCASRPGTSGRNNEQFFGPGTRLTVL.

V usage is TRBV5-1 and J usage is TRBJ2-3; TRBD2 aligns across 10 bases. With V trimmed by 0 bases and J by 4 bases, 2 bases remained unmatched. Germline V lookup: CDR1 SGHRS, CDR2 YFSETQ. The CDR3 is made up of 15 amino acids. The CDR3 spells CASSLAGTSADTQYF. CDR3 nucleotide sequence: TGCGCCAGCAGCTTGGCCGGGACTAGCGCAGATACGCAGTATTTT.